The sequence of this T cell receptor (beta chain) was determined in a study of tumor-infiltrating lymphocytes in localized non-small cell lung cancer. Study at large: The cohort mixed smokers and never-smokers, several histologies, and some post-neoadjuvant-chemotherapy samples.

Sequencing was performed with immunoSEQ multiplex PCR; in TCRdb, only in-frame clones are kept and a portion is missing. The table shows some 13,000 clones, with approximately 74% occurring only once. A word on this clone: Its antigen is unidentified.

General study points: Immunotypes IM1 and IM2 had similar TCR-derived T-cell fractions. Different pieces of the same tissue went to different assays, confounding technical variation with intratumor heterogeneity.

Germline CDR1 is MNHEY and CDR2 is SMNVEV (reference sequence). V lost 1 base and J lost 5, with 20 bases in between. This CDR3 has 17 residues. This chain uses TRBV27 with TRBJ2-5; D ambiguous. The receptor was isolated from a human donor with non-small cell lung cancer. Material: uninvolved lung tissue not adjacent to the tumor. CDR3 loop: CASSLYFQAGEMETQYF. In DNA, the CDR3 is TGTGCCAGCAGTTTATATTTTCAGGCAGGCGAAATGGAGACCCAGTACTTC.